Presented here are 31 T cell receptor beta chains from one specimen sequenced in a study of cytomegalovirus exposure and HLA in healthy donors (dated by TCRdb to about 2017). Receptors were amplified or captured by the immunoSEQ multiplex PCR assay. A mixture of 60 forward primers for TCR Vbeta segments and 13 reverse primers for TCR Jbeta segments was used in the multiplex PCR. TCRdb holds this immuneACCESS table with in-frame rearrangements only. Some clones are missing; in checked studies, unresolved V genes explain under half, and the rest has no known cause. The sample yields fewer than 70,000 clones; under 85% were counted once. The ten largest make up roughly 5.9% of the sample. Input material: PBMCs. The receptors were sampled from a man aged 50 to 59 in good health and CMV-seronegative.

The chain recombines TRBV19 with TRBJ2-3; tentative D call: TRBD2 (6 bases). The CDR3 length is 12 residues. V lost 9 bases, J lost 2 bases, and 9 bases lay in between. The germline V gene has CDR1 LNHDA and CDR2 SQIVND (reference sequence). CDR3 amino acids: CASSGPTDTQYF. The CDR3 bases are TGTGCCAGCAGCGGGCCCACAGATACGCAGTATTTT.

The J gene is TRBJ1-2, the V gene TRBV29-1; 10 bases line up with TRBD1. The J segment lost 1 base and the V segment lost 5 bases, leaving 1 base of the junction unmatched. The CDR3 is 13 residues long. The germline gives CDR1 SQVTM, CDR2 ANQGSEA. Here the CDR3 reads CSVRTGGNYGYTF. The CDR3, as DNA: TGCAGCGTTCGGACAGGGGGTAACTATGGCTACACCTTC.

This chain connects TRBV27 to TRBJ1-2; no reliable D call. Germline CDR1 reads MNHEY; CDR2 reads SMNVEV (reference sequence). V was clipped by 2 bases and J by 4 bases, with 8 bases between them. This CDR3 spans 13 amino acids. CDR3 in DNA: TGTGCCAGCAGTTTACAGGCCTCCTATGGCTACACCTTC. It codes for CASSLQASYGYTF.

This rearrangement joins TRBV7-8 to TRBJ1-4, with TRBD1 as a possible D gene (5 bases). The V end was cut by 1 base, the J end by 8 bases, with 11 bases between. This CDR3 has 14 amino acids. Germline values: CDR1 SGHVS, CDR2 FQNEAQ. CDR3 region: CASSLVGQIEKLFF. The CDR3 DNA sequence: TGTGCCAGCAGCTTAGTGGGGCAGATAGAAAAACTGTTTTTT.

CDR3 residues: CASSYSQGYEQYF. The CDR3 nucleotides are TGTGCCAGCAGTTACTCTCAGGGCTACGAGCAGTACTTC. The chain links TRBV6-6 to TRBJ2-7, with D perhaps TRBD1 (5 bases). CDR3 length: 13 amino acids. Germline values: CDR1 MNHNY, CDR2 SVGAGI (reference sequence). V lost 0 bases, J lost 3 bases, and 6 bases lay in between.

DNA for the CDR3: TGTGCCAGCAGCTCGGGACTAGCGGGGACCACAGATACGCAGTATTTT. Its translation: CASSSGLAGTTDTQYF. The chain combines TRBV7-2 with TRBJ2-3; 13 nucleotides align to TRBD2. The CDR3 sequence is 16 residues long. Germline assignment: CDR1 SGHTA and CDR2 FQGNSA. V shed 4 bases and J 2 bases; nucleotides not matched to a gene: 3.

The genes are TRBV5-1 and TRBJ2-2; D uncertain. The CDR3 contains 15 residues. V lost 0 bases to trimming and J lost 0 bases, with 6 bases between them. CDR1 is SGHRS and CDR2 is YFSETQ in the germline V gene. The CDR3 here is CASSLGRTNTGELFF. The CDR3 nucleotides read TGCGCCAGCAGCTTGGGCAGGACGAACACCGGGGAGCTGTTTTTT.

This clone was picked up a small number of times. The J gene is TRBJ2-1, the V gene TRBV6-4, with 9 bases fitting TRBD2. Losses at the gene ends were 4 bases for V and 1 base for J; bases not matched to a gene: 2. The germline V gene has CDR1 MRHNA and CDR2 SNTAGT. The CDR3 totals 15 residues. CDR3 DNA: TGTGCCAGCAGTGTGCTAGCGGGGTCCTACAATGAGCAGTTCTTC. This codes for CASSVLAGSYNEQFF.

To note about this clone: Compared with germline, one end of the junction differs, possibly owing to a read error. The chain joins TRBV7-7 to TRBJ2-7; 7 nucleotides agree with TRBD1. There are 14 residues in the CDR3. Germline V gene sequence: CDR1 SSHAT, CDR2 FNYEAQ (reference sequence). Written as DNA, the CDR3 is TGTGCTAGCAGCCGGGACAGCTTCTCCTACGAGCAGTACTTC. Its protein product is CASSRDSFSYEQYF.

The chain employs TRBV2 and TRBJ1-5; the D is unclear. Germline CDR1 is SNHLY and CDR2 is FYNNEI. Trimming shortened V by 6 bases and J by 3 bases, and 15 bases separated the two germline ends. This CDR3 comprises 15 residues. The CDR3 here is CASSDLGSSNQPQHF. For the CDR3, the DNA is TGTGCCAGCAGCGACCTCGGGAGTTCCAATCAGCCCCAGCATTTT.

The CDR3 nucleotides read TGTGCCAGCAGTGAAAGACGGTCCTCGGGGGGCCTCTCTTACAGGGAACAAGATACGCAGTATTTT. This encodes CASSERRSSGGLSYREQDTQYF. V usage is TRBV6-1 and J usage is TRBJ2-3; TRBD2 might be the D (7 bases). Trimming cost V 2 bases and J 5 bases, with 35 bases left between them. The CDR3 runs 22 residues. Germline V gene lookup returns CDR1 MNHNS and CDR2 SASEGT.

The gene calls are TRBV30 and TRBJ2-7; D not resolved. The CDR3 extends over 12 amino acids. V gave up 1 base and J gave up 3 bases, with 7 bases separating them. CDR1 and CDR2 from the germline V gene are GTSNPN and SVGIG (reference sequence). CDR3 in DNA: TGTGCCTGGAGTGGGCACGACTACGAGCAGTACTTC. It is translated as CAWSGHDYEQYF.

V usage is TRBV21-1 and J usage is TRBJ2-2; the table's D call, TRBD1, was not checked against the DNA. TRBV21-1 is a recognized pseudogene. The CDR3 totals 18 residues. This CDR3 reads CASSTEQGWMAHTGELFF. CDR3 nucleotides: TGTGCCAGCAGCACTGAACAGGGGTGGATGGCCCACACCGGGGAGCTGTTTTTT.

The rearrangement joins TRBV6-5 to TRBJ1-4; 10 nucleotides agree with TRBD1. The V gene end was trimmed by 0 bases and the J gene end by 8 bases; junction bases not matched to a gene: 6. Germline CDR1 is MNHEY and CDR2 is SVGAGI. This CDR3 contains 16 residues. The chain's CDR3 is CASSYSRGTGAEKLFF. As DNA, the CDR3 is TGTGCCAGCAGTTACTCGAGGGGGACAGGGGCCGAAAAACTGTTTTTT.

This clone was seen a handful of times. This chain uses TRBV19 with TRBJ1-5; 8 bases align to TRBD1. V lost 5 bases and J lost 3; bases outside the gene matches: 3. Germline V gene sequence: CDR1 LNHDA, CDR2 SQIVND (reference sequence). The CDR3 contains 14 residues. CDR3 nucleotides: TGTGCCAGTAGTCAGGGGGCGGCCAATCAGCCCCAGCATTTT. Its translation is CASSQGAANQPQHF.

This clone was detected once. The rearrangement uses TRBV7-6 and TRBJ1-1; D is ambiguous. With 0 bases removed from V and 3 bases from J, the gap between germline ends came to 8 bases. This CDR3 region has 14 residues. The germline V gene encodes CDR1 SGHVS and CDR2 FNYEAQ. The CDR3 spells CASSLAYGDTEAFF. As DNA, the CDR3 is TGTGCCAGCAGCTTAGCGTACGGGGACACTGAAGCTTTCTTT.

The chain uses TRBV6-5 and TRBJ1-1; D uncertain. Trimming cost V 0 bases and J 7 bases, with 6 bases left between them. The CDR3 length is 12 residues. CDR1 is MNHEY, CDR2 SVGAGI, per germline. CDR3 amino acids: CASSYSGYEAFF. CDR3 in DNA: TGTGCCAGCAGTTACTCGGGCTATGAAGCTTTCTTT.

J is TRBJ2-2 and V is TRBV6-5; no definite D call. Trimming took off 5 bases at V and 1 base at J, with 5 bases between the two ends. Per the germline V gene, CDR1 is MNHEY and CDR2 is SVGAGI. The CDR3 is 13 residues long. CDR3 coding DNA: TGTGCCAGCAGTCGACAGAACACCGGGGAGCTGTTTTTT. Protein product: CASSRQNTGELFF.

The table lists this clone with a few counts. This chain uses TRBV9 with TRBJ2-5, with 9 positions matching TRBD1. J gave up 4 bases and V 1 base, and 2 bases lay outside the gene matches. Germline V CDR1 and CDR2: SGDLS, YYNGEE. The CDR3 has 14 amino acids. CDR3 DNA sequence: TGTGCCAGCAGCGTAACAGGGGGCACAGAGACCCAGTACTTC. Encoded protein: CASSVTGGTETQYF. Variable domain in full (rest from reference TRBV9 and TRBJ2-5): DSGVTQTPKHLITATGQRVTLRCSPRSGDLSVYWYQQSLDQGLQFLIQYYNGEERAKGNILERFSAQQFPDLHSELNLSSLELGDSALYFCASSVTGGTETQYFGPGTRLLVL.

The V gene is TRBV6-4, the J gene TRBJ2-2; 7 bases are a match to TRBD1. Germline lookup yields CDR1 MRHNA and CDR2 SNTAGT. This CDR3 comprises 15 residues. The V and J ends lost 6 bases and 4 bases, in that order; junction bases with no gene match: 8. CDR3 sequence: CASRNRTGVTGELFF. CDR3 in DNA: TGTGCCAGCAGAAATAGGACAGGCGTCACCGGGGAGCTGTTTTTT.

The chain has TRBV5-1 and TRBJ1-2; D is possibly TRBD1 (6 bases). V lost 4 bases and J lost 3, with 16 bases in between. The CDR3 extends over 15 amino acids. Germline V gene sequence: CDR1 SGHRS, CDR2 YFSETQ. CDR3 loop: CASSLDRPGDYGYTF. The CDR3 bases are TGCGCCAGCAGCCTTGACAGGCCCGGAGACTATGGCTACACCTTC. The full variable domain, with the rest looked up from reference TRBV5-1 and TRBJ1-2, is KAGVTQTPRYLIKTRGQQVTLSCSPISGHRSVSWYQQTPGQGLQFLFEYFSETQRNKGNFPGRFSGRQFSNSRSEMNVSTLELGDSALYLCASSLDRPGDYGYTFGSGTRLTVV.

The gene calls are TRBV7-2 and TRBJ2-3; D is perhaps TRBD1 (5 bases). CDR1 and CDR2 (germline): SGHTA, FQGNSA. The CDR3 is 16 amino acids. Trimming pared 1 base from V and 1 base from J, leaving 12 bases between. The CDR3 region is CASSLVVTGGTDTQYF. For the CDR3, the DNA is TGTGCCAGCAGCTTAGTAGTTACAGGAGGCACAGATACGCAGTATTTT.

This sequence joins TRBV19 and TRBJ1-2; D perhaps matches TRBD1 (6 bases). V was shortened by 4 bases and J by 0 bases, with 12 bases between the two germline ends. This CDR3 region has 15 residues. Germline V gene lookup returns CDR1 LNHDA and CDR2 SQIVND (reference sequence). CDR3 residues: CASSTYRAPNYGYTF. The CDR3 nucleotides are TGTGCCAGTAGTACGTACAGGGCTCCTAACTATGGCTACACCTTC.

On this clone: Relative to the germline gene, one junction end is altered; a read error may explain this. The rearrangement uses TRBV7-9 and TRBJ1-5; 9 bases map to TRBD1. This CDR3 is 19 amino acids long. CDR1 and CDR2 from the germline V gene are SEHNR and FQNEAQ (reference sequence). For the CDR3, the DNA is TGTTCCAGCAGCCCCAAAACGGGACAGGGCGTCTATAGCAATCAGCCCCAGCATTTT. Translation gives CSSSPKTGQGVYSNQPQHF.

The CDR3, as DNA: TGTGCCAGCTCACCAAAGGAGCCGCAGGGGTCCTACAATGAGCAGTTCTTC. It encodes CASSPKEPQGSYNEQFF. The rearrangement joins TRBV18 to TRBJ2-1; D may be TRBD1 (6 bases). CDR1 is KGHSH, CDR2 LQKENI, per germline. Trimming removed 2 bases at V and 1 base at J, with 15 bases between. The CDR3 spans 17 residues.

This rearrangement joins TRBV7-2 to TRBJ1-5; D gene ambiguous. Germline V CDR1 and CDR2: SGHTA, FQGNSA. CDR3 size: 13 residues. V was trimmed by 5 bases and J by 4 bases, leaving 9 bases between them. The CDR3 protein is CASSLRMNQPQHF. The CDR3 DNA reads TGTGCCAGCAGCCTCAGGATGAATCAGCCCCAGCATTTT.

This clone has just a few counts. This sequence joins TRBV5-4 and TRBJ2-1; TRBD1 aligns across 7 bases. Germline V CDR1 and CDR2: SGHNT, YYREEE (reference sequence). The J segment lost 4 bases and the V segment lost 4 bases, leaving 8 bases of the junction unmatched. CDR3 length: 15 residues. CDR3 bases: TGTGCCAGCAGCAGACAGGGCTGGGGATACAATGAGCAGTTCTTC. Its protein product is CASSRQGWGYNEQFF.

This clone was counted a few times. V usage is TRBV27 and J usage is TRBJ1-2, with D tentatively TRBD1 (5 bases). Germline CDR1 is MNHEY and CDR2 is SMNVEV (reference sequence). The CDR3 is made up of 14 amino acids. Trimming shortened V by 3 bases and J by 0 bases, and 8 bases separated the two germline ends. In DNA form, the CDR3 reads TGTGCCAGCAGTTTCGACAGAACTAACTATGGCTACACCTTC. Protein product: CASSFDRTNYGYTF.

This clone was observed a few times. The chain uses TRBV11-2 and TRBJ2-7; D gene uncertain. The V end was cut by 1 base, the J end by 6 bases, with 10 bases between. Germline V gene lookup returns CDR1 SGHAT and CDR2 FQNNGV. The CDR3 is made up of 13 amino acids. DNA for the CDR3: TGTGCCAGCAGCTTAGGGCCAGTTCGCGAGCAGTACTTC. It codes for CASSLGPVREQYF. The full variable domain, rest sourced from reference TRBV11-2 and TRBJ2-7, is EAGVAQSPRYKIIEKRQSVAFWCNPISGHATLYWYQQILGQGPKLLIQFQNNGVVDDSQLPKDRFSAERLKGVDSTLKIQPAKLEDSAVYLCASSLGPVREQYFGPGTRLTVT.

The chain combines TRBV6-5 with TRBJ2-5; 8 bases fit TRBD1. The length of the CDR3 is 16 residues. Per the germline V gene, CDR1 is MNHEY and CDR2 is SVGAGI. V was clipped by 1 base and J by 4 bases; unmatched bases: 8. The CDR3 reads CASSYLGQGRGETQYF. The CDR3 region has the DNA TGTGCCAGCAGTTACTTAGGACAGGGAAGAGGAGAGACCCAGTACTTC.

In DNA, the CDR3 is TGTGCCAGCAGCTCTAGCGGGGGGGCCGGAGAGACCCAGTACTTC. Its translation: CASSSSGGAGETQYF. J is TRBJ2-5 and V is TRBV7-3, with TRBD2 matching 12 bases. With V trimmed by 4 bases and J by 4 bases, 4 bases remained unmatched. The length of the CDR3 is 15 residues. Germline lookup yields CDR1 SGHTA and CDR2 FQGTGA.